This T cell receptor beta chain was captured by sequencing in a study of CD8 T cells in Susac syndrome. Overall study results and limits: Acknowledgment was made by the study that its TCR sequencing and HLA analysis involved a relatively small number of individuals.

This clonotype was picked up one time. The antigen is undetermined. With random hexamers, roughly 0.5 to 1 ug RNA was reverse transcribed. TCR beta CDR3 was amplified by immunoSEQ covering 54 Vbeta and 13 Jbeta. TCRdb analysed the immunoSEQ multiplex PCR reads with MiXCR anew, one entry per CDR3 protein. The sample carries around 150,000 distinct CDR3 sequences, approximately 94% recorded once. From blood CD8+ and CD4+ T cells, TCR beta sequences were generated. TEMRA cells underwent FACS enrichment and CD8+ and CD4+ T cells underwent negative isolation. With 1 base removed from V and 5 bases from J, the gap between germline ends came to 11 bases. The CDR3 is 14 residues long. Germline lookup yields CDR1 MNHEY and CDR2 SMNVEV (reference sequence).

The sample comprised CD4+ T cells from PBMCs. This rearrangement joins TRBV27 to TRBJ2-5; D ambiguous. This TCR was sampled from a human donor with multiple sclerosis. In DNA, the CDR3 is TGTGCCAGCAGTTTATTCGTGGGTGAGGAGACCCAGTACTTC. Its protein is CASSLFVGEETQYF.